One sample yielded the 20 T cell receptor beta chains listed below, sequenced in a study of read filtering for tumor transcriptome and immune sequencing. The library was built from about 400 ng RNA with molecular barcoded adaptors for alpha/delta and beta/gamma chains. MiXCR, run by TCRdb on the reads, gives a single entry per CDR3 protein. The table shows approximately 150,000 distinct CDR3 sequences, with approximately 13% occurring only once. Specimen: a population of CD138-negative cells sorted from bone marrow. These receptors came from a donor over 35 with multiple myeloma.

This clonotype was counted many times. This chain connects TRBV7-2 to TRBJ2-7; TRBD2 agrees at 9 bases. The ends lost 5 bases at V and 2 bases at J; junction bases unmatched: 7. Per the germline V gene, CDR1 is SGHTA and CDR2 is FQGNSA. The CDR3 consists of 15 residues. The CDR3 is CASSLTSGMTYEQYF. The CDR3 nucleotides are TGTGCCAGCAGCCTGACTAGCGGCATGACCTACGAGCAGTACTTC.

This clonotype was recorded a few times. The CDR3 coding sequence is TGTGCCAGCAGCCCCGGGGGGACGAACACCGGGGAGCTGTTTTTT. Translated: CASSPGGTNTGELFF. The chain combines TRBV9 with TRBJ2-2; 7 nucleotides agree with TRBD2. Looked up from germline, CDR1 is SGDLS and CDR2 is YYNGEE. The CDR3 is made up of 15 amino acids. V trimming: 4 bases; J trimming: 0 bases; junction bases outside the gene matches: 3.

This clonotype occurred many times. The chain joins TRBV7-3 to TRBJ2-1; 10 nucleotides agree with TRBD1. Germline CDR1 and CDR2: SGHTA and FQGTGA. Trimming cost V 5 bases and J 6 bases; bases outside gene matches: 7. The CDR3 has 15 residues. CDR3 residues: CASSKRGQGRNEQFF. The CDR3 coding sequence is TGTGCCAGCAGCAAAAGGGGACAGGGGCGCAATGAGCAGTTCTTC. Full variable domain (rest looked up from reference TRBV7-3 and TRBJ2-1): GAGVSQTPSNKVTEKGKYVELRCDPISGHTALYWYRQSLGQGPEFLIYFQGTGAADDSGLPNDRFFAVRPEGSVSTLKIQRTERGDSAVYLCASSKRGQGRNEQFFGPGTRLTVL.

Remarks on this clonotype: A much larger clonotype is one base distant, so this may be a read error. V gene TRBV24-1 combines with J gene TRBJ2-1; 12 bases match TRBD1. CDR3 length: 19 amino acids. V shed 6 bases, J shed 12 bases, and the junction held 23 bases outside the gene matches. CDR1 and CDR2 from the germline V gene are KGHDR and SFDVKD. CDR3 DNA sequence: TGTGCCACCAGTCCACCGGGACAGGGGGCGTCGGGAAGTATATATGGGCAGTTCTTC. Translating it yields CATSPPGQGASGSIYGQFF.

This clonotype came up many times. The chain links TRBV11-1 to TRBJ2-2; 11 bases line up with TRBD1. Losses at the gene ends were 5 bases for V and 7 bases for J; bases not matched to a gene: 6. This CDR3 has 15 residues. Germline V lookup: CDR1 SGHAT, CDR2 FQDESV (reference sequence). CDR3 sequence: CASSPDRGQVGELFF. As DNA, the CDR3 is TGTGCCAGCAGCCCGGACAGGGGGCAAGTCGGGGAGCTGTTTTTT.

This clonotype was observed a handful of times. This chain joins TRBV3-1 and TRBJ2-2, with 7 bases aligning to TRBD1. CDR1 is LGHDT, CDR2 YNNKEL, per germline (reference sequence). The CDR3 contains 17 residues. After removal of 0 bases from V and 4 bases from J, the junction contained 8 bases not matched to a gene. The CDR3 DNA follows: TGTGCCAGCAGCCAAGATTACCCGGGACAGACCACCGGGGAGCTGTTTTTT. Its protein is CASSQDYPGQTTGELFF.

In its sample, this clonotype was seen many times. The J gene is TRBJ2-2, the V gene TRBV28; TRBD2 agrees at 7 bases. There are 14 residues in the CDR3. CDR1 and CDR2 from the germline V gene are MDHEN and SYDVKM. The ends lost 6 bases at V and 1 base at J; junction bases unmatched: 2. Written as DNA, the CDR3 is TGTGCCAGCAGGCCTAGCGGGAACACCGGGGAGCTGTTTTTT. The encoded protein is CASRPSGNTGELFF. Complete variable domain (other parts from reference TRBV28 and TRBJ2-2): DVKVTQSSRYLVKRTGEKVFLECVQDMDHENMFWYRQDPGLGLRLIYFSYDVKMKEKGDIPEGYSVSREKKERFSLILESASTNQTSMYLCASRPSGNTGELFFGEGSRLTVL.

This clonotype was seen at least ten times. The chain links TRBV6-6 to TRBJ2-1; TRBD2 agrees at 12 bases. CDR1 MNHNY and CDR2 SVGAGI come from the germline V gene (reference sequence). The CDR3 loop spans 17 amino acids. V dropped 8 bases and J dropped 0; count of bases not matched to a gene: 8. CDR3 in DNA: TGTGCCAGCGGAACTAGCGGGAGGCTCAGCTCCTACAATGAGCAGTTCTTC. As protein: CASGTSGRLSSYNEQFF.

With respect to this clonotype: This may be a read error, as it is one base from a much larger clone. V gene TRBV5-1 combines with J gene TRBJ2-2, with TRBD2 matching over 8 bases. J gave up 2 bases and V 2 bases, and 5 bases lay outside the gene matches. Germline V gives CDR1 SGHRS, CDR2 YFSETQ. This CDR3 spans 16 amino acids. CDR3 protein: CASSFPAGVNTGELFF. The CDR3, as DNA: TGCGCCAGCAGCTTTCCAGCGGGAGTAAACACCGGGGAGCTGTTTTTT.

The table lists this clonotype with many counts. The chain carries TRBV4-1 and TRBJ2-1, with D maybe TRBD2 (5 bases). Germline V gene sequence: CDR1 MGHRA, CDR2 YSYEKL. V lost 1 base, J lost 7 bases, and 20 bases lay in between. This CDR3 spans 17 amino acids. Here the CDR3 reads CASSQGVATGSRNEQFF. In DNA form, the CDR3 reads TGCGCCAGCAGCCAAGGGGTAGCGACGGGATCTCGGAATGAGCAGTTCTTC.

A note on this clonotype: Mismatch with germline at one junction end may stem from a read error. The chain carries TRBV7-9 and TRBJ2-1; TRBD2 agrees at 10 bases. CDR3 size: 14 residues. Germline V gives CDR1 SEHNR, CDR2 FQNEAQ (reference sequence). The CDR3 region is CARPSGSPYNEQIF. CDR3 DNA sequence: TGTGCCCGCCCTAGCGGGAGCCCCTACAATGAGCAGATCTTC.

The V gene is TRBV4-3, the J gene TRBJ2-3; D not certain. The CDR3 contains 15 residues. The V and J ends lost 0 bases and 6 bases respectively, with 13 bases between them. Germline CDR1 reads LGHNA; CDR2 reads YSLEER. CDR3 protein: CASSQDLAPRDTQYF. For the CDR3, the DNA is TGCGCCAGCAGCCAAGATCTGGCCCCCAGGGATACGCAGTATTTT.

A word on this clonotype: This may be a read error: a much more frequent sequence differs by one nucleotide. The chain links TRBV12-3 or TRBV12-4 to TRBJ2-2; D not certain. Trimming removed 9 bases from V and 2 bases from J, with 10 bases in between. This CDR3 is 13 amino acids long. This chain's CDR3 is CARGQSNTGELFF. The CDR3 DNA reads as TGTGCCAGAGGCCAGTCAAACACCGGGGAGCTGTTTTTT.

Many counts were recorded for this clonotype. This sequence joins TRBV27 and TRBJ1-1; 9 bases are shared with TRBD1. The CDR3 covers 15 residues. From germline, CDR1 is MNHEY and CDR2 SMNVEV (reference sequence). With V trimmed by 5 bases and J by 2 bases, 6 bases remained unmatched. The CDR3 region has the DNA TGTGCCAGCAGTCCCTCGGACAGGGGTAACACTGAAGCTTTCTTT. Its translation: CASSPSDRGNTEAFF.

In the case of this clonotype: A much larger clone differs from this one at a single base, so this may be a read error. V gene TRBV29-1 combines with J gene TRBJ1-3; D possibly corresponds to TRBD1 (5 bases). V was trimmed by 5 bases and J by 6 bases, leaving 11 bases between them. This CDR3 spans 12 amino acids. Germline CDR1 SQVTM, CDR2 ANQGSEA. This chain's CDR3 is CSVSGRANTIYF. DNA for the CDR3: TGCAGCGTTTCGGGCAGGGCAAACACCATATATTTT.

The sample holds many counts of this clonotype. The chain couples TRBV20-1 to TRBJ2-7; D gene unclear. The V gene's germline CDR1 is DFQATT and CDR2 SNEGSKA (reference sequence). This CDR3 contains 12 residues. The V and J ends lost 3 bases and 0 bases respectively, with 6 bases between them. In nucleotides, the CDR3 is TGCAGTGCTAGCGCCGTCTCCTACGAGCAGTACTTC. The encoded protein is CSASAVSYEQYF.

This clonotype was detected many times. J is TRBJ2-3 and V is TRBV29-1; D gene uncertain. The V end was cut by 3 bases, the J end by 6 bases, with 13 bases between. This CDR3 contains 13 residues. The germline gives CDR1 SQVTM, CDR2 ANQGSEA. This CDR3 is CSVEDQPADTQYF. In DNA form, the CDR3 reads TGCAGCGTTGAGGATCAGCCGGCGGATACGCAGTATTTT.

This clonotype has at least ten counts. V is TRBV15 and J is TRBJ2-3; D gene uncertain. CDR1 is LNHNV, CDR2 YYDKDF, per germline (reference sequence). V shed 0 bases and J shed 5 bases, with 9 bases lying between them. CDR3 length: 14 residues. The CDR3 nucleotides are TGTGCCACCAGCAGAGATGCCGAACGAGATACGCAGTATTTT. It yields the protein CATSRDAERDTQYF. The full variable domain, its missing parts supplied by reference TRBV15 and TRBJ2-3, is DAMVIQNPRYQVTQFGKPVTLSCSQTLNHNVMYWYQQKSSQAPKLLFHYYDKDFNNEADTPDNFQSRRPNTSFCFLDIRSPGLGDTAMYLCATSRDAERDTQYFGPGTRLTVL.

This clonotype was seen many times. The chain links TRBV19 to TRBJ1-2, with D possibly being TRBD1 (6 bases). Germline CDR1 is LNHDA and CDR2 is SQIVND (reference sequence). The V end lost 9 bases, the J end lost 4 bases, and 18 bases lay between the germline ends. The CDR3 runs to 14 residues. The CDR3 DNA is TGTGCCAGCCAAAGCGGCAGGGGCTCCTATGGCTACACCTTC. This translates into CASQSGRGSYGYTF.

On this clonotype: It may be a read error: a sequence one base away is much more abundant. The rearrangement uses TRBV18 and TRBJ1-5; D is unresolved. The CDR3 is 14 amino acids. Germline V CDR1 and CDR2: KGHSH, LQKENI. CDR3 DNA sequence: TGTACCAGCTCACCAAGGGATAGCAATCAGCCCCAGCATTTT. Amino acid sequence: CTSSPRDSNQPQHF.